Detailed here is one T cell receptor beta chain. RNA was extracted from bulk tissue without any cell sorting. V lost 1 base, J lost 5 bases, and 11 bases stayed unmatched. This CDR3 region has 17 residues. The germline CDR1 and CDR2 sequences are LGHNT and FRNRAP. This sample was taken from a study of tumor and adjacent non-tumor tissue in lung cancer. The library came from three nested PCR rounds adapted from ARM-PCR protocols. TCRdb re-called the multiplex PCR reads with MiXCR, one entry per CDR3 protein. The sample consists of about 120,000 distinct CDR3 sequences, approximately 71% of them appearing once.

The receptor was isolated from a man aged 30-40 years with non-small cell lung cancer. The genes are TRBV12-5 and TRBJ2-3; TRBD1 agrees at 8 bases. The specimen sequenced was lung tumor tissue. The CDR3 DNA is TGTGCTAGTGGTTTGGGGTTAAACAGGGGGATCGGAGATACGCAGTATTTT. This codes for CASGLGLNRGIGDTQYF.